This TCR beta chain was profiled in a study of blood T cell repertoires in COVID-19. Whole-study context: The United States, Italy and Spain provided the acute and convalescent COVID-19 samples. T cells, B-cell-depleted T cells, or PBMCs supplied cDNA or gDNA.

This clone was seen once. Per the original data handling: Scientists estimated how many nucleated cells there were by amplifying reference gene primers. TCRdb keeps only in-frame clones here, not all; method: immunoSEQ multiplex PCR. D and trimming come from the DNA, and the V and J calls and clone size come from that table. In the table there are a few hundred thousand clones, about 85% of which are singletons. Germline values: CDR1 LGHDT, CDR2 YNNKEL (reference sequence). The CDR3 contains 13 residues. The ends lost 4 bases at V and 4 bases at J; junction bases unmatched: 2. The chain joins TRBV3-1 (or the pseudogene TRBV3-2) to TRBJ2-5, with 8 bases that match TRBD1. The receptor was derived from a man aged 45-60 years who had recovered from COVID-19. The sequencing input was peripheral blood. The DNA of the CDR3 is TGTGCCAGCAGCCCAACAGGGGGAGAGACCCAGTACTTC. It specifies CASSPTGGETQYF.